Listed below are T cell receptor beta chains from one sample, sequenced in a study of CD8+ T cells in alopecia areata. Sequencing used immunoSEQ multiplex PCR; TCRdb keeps in-frame clones, though not all of them. The table shows about 150,000 clones, with approximately 45% occurring only once. The sample was CD4+ T cells sorted from blood. The receptors were sampled from a human donor with alopecia areata. The CDR3 runs from the conserved cysteine through the conserved F or W. The D gene is left open where the match is weak. Clone sizes are given selectively: once, few, many, or a class where the clone is expanded.

>few|TRBV28|TRBJ2-5|.
CASSPGGPSRTQYF
TGTGCCAGCAGTCCCGGAGGGCCTTCCCGGACCCAGTACTTC
>.|TRBV28|TRBJ2-5|TRBD1
CASSLDRGRETQYF
TGTGCCAGCAGTCTTGACAGGGGCAGAGAGACCCAGTACTTC
>.|TRBV30|TRBJ1-2|.
CAGTPTNYGYTF
TGTGCCGGGACACCGACGAACTATGGCTACACCTTC
>.|TRBV30|TRBJ2-7|.
CAWSRTMSYEQYF
TGTGCCTGGAGTCGGACAATGTCCTACGAGCAGTACTTC
>.|TRBV6-1|TRBJ2-1|TRBD2
CASSGLVNEQFF
TGTGCCTCCTCGGGACTAGTCAATGAGCAGTTCTTC
>.|TRBV30|TRBJ2-3|TRBD2
CAWSVSGYYTDTQYF
TGTGCCTGGAGTGTTAGCGGGTATTACACAGATACGCAGTATTTT
>.|TRBV2|TRBJ1-1|.
CASSDTVNTEAFF
TGTGCCAGCAGTGACACAGTGAACACTGAAGCTTTCTTT
>.|TRBV29-1|TRBJ1-2|.
CSVGPHRGAYRRGYTF
TGCAGCGTTGGACCCCACAGAGGGGCCTACCGTCGGGGCTACACCTTC
>.|TRBV5-1|TRBJ2-7|.
CASKRGTDSYEQYF
TGCGCCAGCAAGCGTGGGACGGATTCCTACGAGCAGTACTTC
>.|TRBV28|TRBJ2-3|.
CASSMDTQYF
TGTGCCAGCAGCATGGATACGCAGTATTTT
>.|TRBV7-2|TRBJ2-7|.
CASSLAGGYEQYF
TGTGCCAGCAGCTTAGCGGGAGGCTACGAGCAGTACTTC
>few|TRBV30|TRBJ2-3|TRBD2
CAWTGLAGDPVF
TGTGCCTGGACCGGACTAGCGGGAGACCCAGTATTT
>.|TRBV28|TRBJ1-5|.
CASSLSTGGRQPQHF
TGTGCCAGCAGTTTAAGTACGGGGGGAAGGCAGCCCCAGCATTTT
>.|TRBV29-1|TRBJ2-4|.
CSVTDGENIQYF
TGCAGCGTTACCGATGGGGAAAACATTCAGTACTTC
>.|TRBV7-9|TRBJ2-7|.
CASSLSLGQYF
TGTGCCAGCAGCTTAAGTCTGGGACAGTACTTC
>.|TRBV5-1|TRBJ2-5|.
CASSWGALEGETQYF
TGCGCCAGCAGCTGGGGGGCCCTGGAGGGGGAGACCCAGTACTTC
>few|TRBV7-8|TRBJ2-5|TRBD2
CASSYPGTSGMTSQYF
TGTGCCAGCAGCTACCCCGGGACTAGCGGGATGACGTCCCAGTACTTC
>few|TRBV14|TRBJ2-1|TRBD2
CASSAQGLADSYNEQFF
TGTGCCAGCAGCGCTCAAGGACTAGCGGATTCCTACAATGAGCAGTTCTTC
>few|TRBV29-1|TRBJ2-7|.
CSVRGAYEQYF
TGCAGCGTTCGGGGGGCTTACGAGCAGTACTTC
>.|TRBV6-5|TRBJ2-1|.
CASSSPGDEQFF
TGTGCCAGCAGTTCCCCGGGAGATGAGCAGTTCTTC
>few|TRBV23-1|TRBJ1-1|.
CARSRQGSREVNTEAFF
TGCGCCAGATCGAGGCAGGGTTCGAGGGAGGTGAACACTGAAGCTTTCTTT
>few|TRBV29-1|TRBJ2-6|.
CSVGPMGLSGSGANVLTF
TGCAGCGTTGGCCCGATGGGGTTATCCGGATCTGGGGCCAACGTCCTGACTTTC
>.|TRBV7-2|TRBJ2-7|.
CASSLTYAAYEQYF
TGTGCCAGCAGCTTAACTTACGCCGCCTACGAGCAGTACTTC
>many|TRBV28|TRBJ1-4|.
CASSSGTTNEKLFF
TGTGCCAGCAGTTCCGGAACAACTAATGAAAAACTGTTTTTT
>.|TRBV10-3|TRBJ2-2|.
CAISDQTTNTGELFF
TGTGCCATCAGTGACCAGACAACTAACACCGGGGAGCTGTTTTTT
>.|TRBV28|TRBJ2-7|.
CASRDNLYEQYF
TGTGCCAGCAGAGACAACCTCTACGAGCAGTACTTC
>few|TRBV28|TRBJ2-1|TRBD2
CASRPPSGSYNEQFF
TGTGCCAGCAGGCCGCCTAGCGGGAGTTACAATGAGCAGTTCTTC
>.|TRBV7-9|TRBJ1-5|.
CASSPGTPNQPQHF
TGTGCCAGCAGCCCCGGGACACCTAATCAGCCCCAGCATTTT
>.|TRBV5-1|TRBJ2-7|TRBD2
CASSLGQAGAAQSYEQYF
TGCGCCAGCAGCTTAGGGCAAGCGGGAGCCGCTCAATCCTACGAGCAGTACTTC
>.|TRBV5-1|TRBJ2-2|.
CASSPGTNLGTGELFF
TGCGCCAGCAGCCCCGGGACAAACCTTGGCACCGGGGAGCTGTTTTTT
>.|TRBV10-2|TRBJ2-7|TRBD1
CASGTGSSNEQYF
TGCGCCAGCGGGACAGGGTCGTCCAACGAGCAGTACTTC
>.|TRBV30|TRBJ2-7|TRBD1
CAWSPWVAGGYEQYF
TGTGCCTGGAGCCCATGGGTGGCAGGGGGCTACGAGCAGTACTTC
>once|TRBV30|TRBJ1-1|.
CAHTEAFF
TGTGCCCACACTGAAGCTTTCTTT
>.|TRBV28|TRBJ2-5|TRBD1
CASSPGQLQETQYF
TGTGCCAGCAGCCCGGGACAGTTACAAGAGACCCAGTACTTC
>.|TRBV5-6|TRBJ1-5|.
CASSLRMSGAFDQPQHF
TGTGCCAGCAGCTTGCGGATGTCCGGGGCATTTGACCAGCCCCAGCATTTT
>.|TRBV5-1|TRBJ2-5|.
CASTQDQETQYF
TGCGCCAGCACCCAAGACCAAGAGACCCAGTACTTC
>.|TRBV29-1|TRBJ2-1|TRBD1
CSVRTGRNEQFF
TGCAGCGTTCGGACAGGGAGGAATGAGCAGTTCTTC
>once|TRBV28|TRBJ2-7|TRBD2
CASSFAGAYEQYF
TGTGCCAGCAGTTTCGCGGGAGCCTACGAGCAGTACTTC
>few|TRBV29-1|TRBJ2-7|.
CSVGSGPEQYF
TGCAGCGTCGGGAGTGGTCCCGAGCAGTACTTC
>.|TRBV5-6|TRBJ2-1|.
CASSLGSHGGTYNEQFF
TGTGCCAGCAGCTTGGGGTCACATGGCGGGACCTACAATGAGCAGTTCTTC
>.|TRBV18|TRBJ2-7|TRBD2
CASSTSGIPYEQYF
TGTGCCAGCTCAACTAGCGGGATTCCCTACGAGCAGTACTTC
>few|TRBV29-1|TRBJ2-3|.
CSVDLPTQIPNTQYF
TGCAGCGTTGATCTACCCACCCAGATCCCTAATACGCAGTATTTT